This T cell receptor beta chain was sequenced in a study of shared clonotypes between healthy human individuals. Broader study findings: Naive CD4 clonotypes overlapped across several donors at around 5%. On the whole, naive subsets had larger estimated richness than memory subsets had.

Methods used by the authors: Because ImmunoSEQ provided only junction sequences with no quality scores, the filtering differed. Only in-frame clones appear in the TCRdb table, and some are missing; sequencing was by immunoSEQ multiplex PCR. The DNA gave D and trimming, while V, J and clone size come from that table. The sample consists of 1,500,000 or so clones, 98% of them appearing once. Trimming removed 0 bases at V and 7 bases at J, with 10 bases between. Germline CDR1 and CDR2: SGHRS and YFSETQ. The CDR3 contains 14 residues. As to this clone: The target antigen is unknown.

Researchers partitioned CD4+ cells into CD45RA+ naive and CD45RA-negative memory subsets. The specimen sequenced was naive CD4+ T cells sorted from blood. Subset of the sample: CD45RA+ positively selected. This clonotype originated in a man younger than 45 in good health. The genes are TRBV5-1 and TRBJ1-4; possible D gene TRBD1, 5 bases. CDR3 bases: TGCGCCAGCAGCTTGGAGCAGGGAGGTGAAAAACTGTTTTTT. It is translated as CASSLEQGGEKLFF.